This TCR beta chain was retrieved from a study of blood T cell repertoires in COVID-19. Study-wide background: Donors in the United States, Italy and Spain gave samples during acute or convalescent COVID-19.

The method was immunoSEQ multiplex PCR; TCRdb's version includes in-frame clones alone and lacks a portion of them. The sample yields 50,000 to 65,000 clones, around 81% seen once. Germline lookup yields CDR1 MNHNY and CDR2 SVGAGI (reference sequence). The V gene lost 6 bases and the J gene lost 5 bases, with 16 bases spanning the gap. This CDR3 has 15 residues. This sequence joins TRBV6-6 and TRBJ2-2; tentatively, D is TRBD1 (6 bases). The receptor's source is a woman aged 60-75 years with acute or convalescent COVID-19. The sequencing sample was made of peripheral blood. The CDR3 coding sequence is TGTGCCAGCAGCCGCCGGGACACTAAGACCGGGGAGCTGTTTTTT. It is translated as CASSRRDTKTGELFF.